This T cell receptor (beta chain) came from a study of blood T cell repertoires in COVID-19. Profiled with immunoSEQ multiplex PCR; TCRdb holds only in-frame clones, not every one. The sample lists fewer than 350,000 clones, roughly 85% occurring once. Of note for this clone: Sequence at one end of the junction differs from germline and may be a read error.

This CDR3 region has 13 residues. Germline loops: CDR1 LNHDA, CDR2 SQIVND (reference sequence). V gene TRBV19 combines with J gene TRBJ2-3, with 9 bases that match TRBD1. Sample: PBMCs or T cells enriched from blood (not recorded which). This clonotype originated in a woman in her fifties or sixties who had recovered from COVID-19. The CDR3 DNA sequence: TGTGCCAGCCGAACAGGGGGCACGGATACGCAGTATTTT. It translates to CASRTGGTDTQYF.